One and the same sample provided the 31 T cell receptor beta chains below, sequenced in a study of response to subunit inactivated influenza vaccine. MiXCR, run by TCRdb on the RT-PCR reads, gives a single entry per CDR3 protein. The sample has about 180,000 distinct CDR3 sequences, around a tenth seen once; the top ten hold approximately 11%. This material consisted of non-naive T cells sorted from PBMCs, taken on the day of vaccination. The receptor set was obtained from a man aged 45-65 years who received an inactivated influenza vaccine.

Ten or more counts support this clonotype. The V and J genes are TRBV12-3 or TRBV12-4 and TRBJ1-5; 8 bases match TRBD1. This CDR3 contains 18 residues. The trim removed 5 bases at V and 2 bases at J, leaving 14 bases unmatched. CDR3 DNA sequence: TGTGCCAGCAGTACGGATAACAGGGGGAAGGGCGGCAATCAGCCCCAGCATTTT. Translating gives CASSTDNRGKGGNQPQHF.

This clonotype turned up a few times. The gene calls are TRBV6-5 and TRBJ1-5, with D possibly being TRBD1 (5 bases). This CDR3 contains 16 residues. V lost 2 bases and J lost 6, with 17 bases in between. Germline CDR1 MNHEY, CDR2 SVGAGI. Here the CDR3 DNA reads TGTGCCAGCAGTTACGTTGGGGGGATATCGGGTCAGCCCCAGCATTTT. This codes for CASSYVGGISGQPQHF.

The chain is built from TRBV6-1 and TRBJ2-1; the match to TRBD1 covers 7 bases. The ends lost 6 bases at V and 1 base at J; junction bases unmatched: 3. This CDR3 comprises 14 residues. Germline assignment: CDR1 MNHNS and CDR2 SASEGT. The CDR3: CASSQGQSYNEQFF. The CDR3 region has the DNA TGTGCCAGCAGCCAGGGACAGTCCTACAATGAGCAGTTCTTC.

This clonotype was counted only a few times. V usage is TRBV7-8 and J usage is TRBJ2-1, with 7 nucleotides matching TRBD2. CDR1 and CDR2 from the germline V gene are SGHVS and FQNEAQ. Losses at the gene ends were 5 bases for V and 1 base for J; bases not matched to a gene: 8. The CDR3 is 16 residues long. CDR3 nucleotides: TGTGCCAGCAGCCCGGTCGGCGGGGGTTCCTACAATGAGCAGTTCTTC. It is translated as CASSPVGGGSYNEQFF.

This clonotype showed up just a few times. The V call is TRBV3-1, the J call TRBJ2-7, with 7 bases fitting TRBD1. The CDR3 length is 15 residues. Germline V lookup: CDR1 LGHDT, CDR2 YNNKEL (reference sequence). With V trimmed by 4 bases and J by 5 bases, 11 bases remained unmatched. The CDR3 region has the DNA TGTGCCAGCAGCCCAGAGAACAGGGGAACCCACGAGCAGTACTTC. Its translation is CASSPENRGTHEQYF.

This clonotype showed up just a few times. The chain is built from TRBV10-3 and TRBJ2-2; 10 nucleotides align to TRBD1. From germline, CDR1 is ENHRY and CDR2 SYGVKD. The CDR3 covers 13 residues. V shed 7 bases and J 13 bases; nucleotides not matched to a gene: 9. CDR3 protein: CAIKTGQGGRLFF. The CDR3 region has the DNA TGTGCCATCAAGACAGGACAGGGGGGAAGGCTGTTTTTT.

This clonotype was picked up a small number of times. The J gene is TRBJ1-1, the V gene TRBV11-2; D might be TRBD1 (5 bases). Germline V lookup: CDR1 SGHAT, CDR2 FQNNGV. Between the trimmed V and J ends, which lost 4 bases and 7 bases, there was a span of 13 bases. The CDR3 runs 13 residues. The CDR3 protein is CASSSDIYDEAFF. The CDR3 DNA reads as TGTGCCAGCAGCTCGGACATATACGATGAAGCTTTCTTT. The variable domain in full, completed from reference TRBV11-2 and TRBJ1-1, reads EAGVAQSPRYKIIEKRQSVAFWCNPISGHATLYWYQQILGQGPKLLIQFQNNGVVDDSQLPKDRFSAERLKGVDSTLKIQPAKLEDSAVYLCASSSDIYDEAFFGQGTRLTVV.

This clonotype showed up just a few times. The CDR3 protein is CASTSRAIVAFF. In DNA form, the CDR3 reads TGTGCCAGCACTTCCAGGGCCATTGTAGCTTTCTTT. The chain has TRBV28 and TRBJ1-1; D is possibly TRBD1 (5 bases). CDR3 length equals 12 residues. V lost 7 bases to trimming and J lost 10 bases, with 16 bases between them. CDR1 and CDR2 from the germline V gene are MDHEN and SYDVKM.

Note on this clonotype: A much larger clone differs from this one at a single base, so this may be a read error. The V and J genes are TRBV29-1 and TRBJ2-2; possible D gene TRBD2, 5 bases. Trimming took off 3 bases at V and 6 bases at J, with 8 bases between the two ends. The CDR3 covers 12 residues. Germline V CDR1 and CDR2: SQVTM, ANQGSEA. The CDR3, as DNA: TGCAGCGTTGAGGAGGAATCCGGGGAGCTGTTTTTT. Its protein product is CSVEEESGELFF.

This clonotype was seen at least ten times. The V and J genes are TRBV20-1 and TRBJ1-5; D might be TRBD1 (5 bases). This CDR3 is 15 amino acids long. V lost 2 bases and J lost 9, with 20 bases in between. CDR1 is DFQATT, CDR2 SNEGSKA, per germline (reference sequence). CDR3 loop: CSARSFLGGLGPQHF. The CDR3 DNA reads TGCAGTGCTAGATCTTTTCTGGGGGGTTTAGGGCCCCAGCATTTT.

The chain recombines TRBV20-1 with TRBJ1-3, with D maybe TRBD1 (5 bases). The germline V gene encodes CDR1 DFQATT and CDR2 SNEGSKA (reference sequence). Trimming shortened V by 0 bases and J by 5 bases, and 11 bases separated the two germline ends. The CDR3 spans 14 residues. Here the CDR3 reads CSAREGSGRNTIYF. The CDR3 DNA reads as TGCAGTGCTAGAGAAGGGTCAGGGAGAAACACCATATATTTT.

This clonotype was counted many times. The chain carries TRBV29-1 and TRBJ2-1; 10 bases are shared with TRBD2. Germline V gene sequence: CDR1 SQVTM, CDR2 ANQGSEA. CDR3 length: 19 amino acids. The ends lost 1 base at V and 0 bases at J; junction bases unmatched: 12. CDR3: CSVEVWRTSGGGSYNEQFF. In nucleotides, the CDR3 is TGCAGCGTTGAAGTGTGGAGGACTAGCGGAGGCGGCTCCTACAATGAGCAGTTCTTC.

In its sample, this clonotype was seen a few times. This chain uses TRBV6-6 with TRBJ2-5, with D uncertain. Germline CDR1 reads MNHNY; CDR2 reads SVGAGI (reference sequence). V lost 0 bases, J lost 5 bases, and 4 bases lay in between. The CDR3 is 12 residues long. For the CDR3, the DNA is TGTGCCAGCAGTTACTCAGATGAGACCCAGTACTTC. It translates to CASSYSDETQYF.

The genes are TRBV7-6 and TRBJ1-4; 7 bases are shared with TRBD1. The CDR3 length is 17 residues. Trimming removed 4 bases from V and 1 base from J; junction bases left unmatched: 9. Germline V gene lookup returns CDR1 SGHVS and CDR2 FNYEAQ. The CDR3 nucleotides read TGTGCCAGCAGCTCGCACCCGAGGGGGCGAACTAATGAAAAACTGTTTTTT. Translating it yields CASSSHPRGRTNEKLFF.

This clonotype was observed many times. This chain connects TRBV7-2 to TRBJ2-3; D perhaps matches TRBD1 (5 bases). CDR3 length equals 17 residues. Germline V lookup: CDR1 SGHTA, CDR2 FQGNSA. V gave up 0 bases and J gave up 4 bases, with 17 bases separating them. CDR3 amino acids: CASSLAFRGREADTQYF. DNA for the CDR3: TGTGCCAGCAGCTTAGCTTTTAGGGGTCGAGAAGCAGATACGCAGTATTTT.

A few counts support this clonotype. The chain employs TRBV20-1 and TRBJ2-2, with 13 bases aligning to TRBD2. CDR3 size: 16 residues. CDR1 and CDR2 (germline): DFQATT, SNEGSKA (reference sequence). CDR3 sequence (DNA): TGCAGCGTAACGACTAGCGGGAGGTTGGGCACCGGGGAGCTGTTTTTT. Amino acids: CSVTTSGRLGTGELFF.

This clonotype has only a few counts. CDR3 in amino acids: CASSISATEAFF. In nucleotides, the CDR3 is TGTGCCAGCAGTATTTCGGCCACTGAAGCTTTCTTT. The chain joins TRBV6-2 or TRBV6-3 to TRBJ1-1; no firm D call. Germline V gene lookup returns CDR1 MNHEY and CDR2 SVGEGT. The CDR3 is 12 amino acids. V was clipped by 5 bases and J by 4 bases, with 8 bases between them.

The chain combines TRBV7-2 with TRBJ2-3; D not resolved. This CDR3 has 14 residues. V was shortened by 0 bases and J by 5 bases, with 9 bases between the two germline ends. Germline loops: CDR1 SGHTA, CDR2 FQGNSA. CDR3 region: CASSLAGRVDTQYF. The CDR3 coding sequence is TGTGCCAGCAGCTTAGCAGGCAGAGTAGATACGCAGTATTTT.

This clonotype came up a few times. The chain links TRBV5-5 to TRBJ2-5; the D gene could be TRBD1 or TRBD2 (7 bases each). Trimming stripped 4 bases from V and 1 base from J, with 14 bases between. The CDR3 contains 15 residues. From germline, CDR1 is SGHKS and CDR2 YYEKEE (reference sequence). CDR3 loop: CASSPQGGSQETQYF. The CDR3 coding sequence is TGTGCCAGCAGCCCCCAGGGGGGGTCCCAAGAGACCCAGTACTTC.

This clonotype was observed at least ten times. CDR3 loop: CASSVEVKSSYNEQFF. The CDR3 DNA follows: TGTGCCAGCAGCGTAGAGGTGAAGAGCTCCTACAATGAGCAGTTCTTC. The chain recombines TRBV9 with TRBJ2-1; D remains unclear. V lost 0 bases, J lost 0 bases, and 10 bases lay in between. From germline, CDR1 is SGDLS and CDR2 YYNGEE. The CDR3 spans 16 residues.

The rearrangement uses TRBV29-1 and TRBJ1-4; TRBD1 is a possible D gene (5 bases). Trimming removed 6 bases at V and 8 bases at J, with 19 bases between. Germline V CDR1 and CDR2: SQVTM, ANQGSEA. The CDR3 sequence is 14 residues long. DNA for the CDR3: TGCAGCGTCGCACACCCTGGGACGGCCGAAAAACTGTTTTTT. Translating it yields CSVAHPGTAEKLFF.

This clonotype showed up just a few times. The chain recombines TRBV20-1 with TRBJ2-3; a possible D gene is TRBD2 (6 bases). V was pared by 3 bases and J by 5 bases, with 18 bases between. CDR1 is DFQATT and CDR2 is SNEGSKA in the germline V gene (reference sequence). The CDR3 runs 15 residues. For the CDR3, the DNA is TGCAGTGCTAGGAGGGCGGGGCTTACAGGAGATACGCAGTATTTT. Its translation is CSARRAGLTGDTQYF.

This clonotype was detected many times. In DNA, the CDR3 is TGCGCCAGCAGGCTTCTCGGACAGTCTAATGAAAAACTGTTTTTT. Translating gives CASRLLGQSNEKLFF. The chain links TRBV5-1 to TRBJ1-4, with a weak D call TRBD1 (6 bases). The length of the CDR3 is 15 residues. The germline V gene encodes CDR1 SGHRS and CDR2 YFSETQ. The V gene lost 5 bases and the J gene lost 3 bases, with 14 bases spanning the gap. The variable domain in full, completed from reference TRBV5-1 and TRBJ1-4, reads KAGVTQTPRYLIKTRGQQVTLSCSPISGHRSVSWYQQTPGQGLQFLFEYFSETQRNKGNFPGRFSGRQFSNSRSEMNVSTLELGDSALYLCASRLLGQSNEKLFFGSGTQLSVL.

The chain combines TRBV6-2 or TRBV6-3 with TRBJ2-1, with 7 bases that match TRBD2. The CDR3 covers 16 residues. Germline CDR1 is MNHEY and CDR2 is SVGEGT. With 6 bases clipped from V and 7 bases from J, the junction kept 15 bases outside the gene matches. The CDR3 DNA sequence: TGTGCCAGCAGCGACATCCCGGTGGGACTAACGAATGAGCAGTTCTTC. Translated, it gives CASSDIPVGLTNEQFF.

A note on this clonotype: Here the CDR3 omits its conserved ending phenylalanine or tryptophan, so a read error is the likely source. It is unclear where the CDR3 begins or ends on the DNA, so no DNA is shown, and the CDR3 is as TCRdb lists it. V usage is TRBV10-2 and J usage is TRBJ2-7; TRBD2, the table's D call, was not compared with the DNA. Germline loops: CDR1 WSHSY, CDR2 SAAADI. The CDR3 region is 9 residues in length, termini included. The CDR3 reads CAGPPGLRA.

This rearrangement joins TRBV4-3 to TRBJ1-2; D gene uncertain. The CDR3 covers 15 residues. Germline V gives CDR1 LGHNA, CDR2 YSLEER. V gave up 0 bases and J gave up 2 bases, with 10 bases separating them. CDR3 in DNA: TGCGCCAGCAGCCAAGATATCGGGATGAACTATGGCTACACCTTC. This encodes CASSQDIGMNYGYTF.

The chain uses TRBV7-2 and TRBJ2-7; 7 positions agree with TRBD2. CDR3 size: 14 residues. Germline CDR1 reads SGHTA; CDR2 reads FQGNSA. V dropped 5 bases and J dropped 5; count of bases not matched to a gene: 9. The CDR3 region is CASSTSGIPDEQYF. The CDR3 DNA reads TGTGCCAGCAGCACGAGCGGGATTCCCGACGAGCAGTACTTC.

This clonotype was detected ten times or more. V and J are TRBV20-1 and TRBJ2-7; D may match TRBD1 or TRBD2 (5 bases each). V was trimmed by 3 bases and J by 3 bases, leaving 12 bases between them. Germline CDR1 reads DFQATT; CDR2 reads SNEGSKA (reference sequence). The CDR3 runs to 13 residues. The CDR3 bases are TGCAGTGCTAGTGGGGGTTTAGGCTACGAGCAGTACTTC. Translating it yields CSASGGLGYEQYF.

There are many counts of this clonotype. The chain combines TRBV28 with TRBJ2-5; either TRBD1 or TRBD2 may supply D (6 bases each). CDR1 is MDHEN and CDR2 is SYDVKM in the germline V gene. The V gene lost 3 bases and the J gene lost 5 bases, with 10 bases spanning the gap. The CDR3 sequence is 13 residues long. CDR3 protein: CASSFGGPETQYF. DNA for the CDR3: TGTGCCAGCAGTTTTGGGGGGCCTGAGACCCAGTACTTC.

The V call is TRBV20-1, the J call TRBJ1-2, with a possible D match to TRBD1 (5 bases). CDR1 and CDR2 from the germline V gene are DFQATT and SNEGSKA (reference sequence). This CDR3 region has 14 residues. V was cut by 0 bases and J by 7 bases, with 15 bases left in between. The CDR3 loop is CSARDLGRELGYTF. In DNA form, the CDR3 reads TGCAGTGCTAGAGATCTGGGCAGGGAACTTGGCTACACCTTC.

The chain couples TRBV7-2 to TRBJ1-2; 7 bases fit TRBD1. CDR1 SGHTA and CDR2 FQGNSA come from the germline V gene. Unmatched junction bases numbered 9, after V lost 4 bases and J lost 4 bases. The CDR3 sequence is 15 residues long. DNA for the CDR3: TGTGCCAGCAGCTATAGGGGGCGCTTCCTCTATGGCTACACCTTC. Protein sequence: CASSYRGRFLYGYTF.